This entry lists 11 T cell receptor beta chains sequenced from one sample in a study of shared clonotypes between healthy human individuals (dated by TCRdb to about 2020). Receptors were amplified or captured by the immunoSEQ multiplex PCR assay. TCRdb provides this immuneACCESS table in a form limited to in-frame rearrangements. Some clones are lacking; in checked studies, under half of them reflect an unresolved V gene, and why the rest are absent is not known. Across this sample there are 600,000 to 800,000 clones, with just under 75% seen only once. Approximately 2% of the sample goes to the ten largest clones. What was sequenced was memory CD4+ T cells sorted from blood. The intended sense of this specimen's cell subset or site label: CD45RA-negative fraction. These receptors all come from a woman aged 25 to 39 in good health.

V is TRBV5-6 and J is TRBJ1-4, with no clear D. Germline-derived CDR1 and CDR2 are SGHDT and YYEEEE. Deletions cut 2 bases from V and 13 bases from J, with 12 bases between. The CDR3 runs to 12 residues. This chain's CDR3 is CASSFGSNGLFF. DNA for the CDR3: TGTGCCAGCAGCTTCGGGAGTAACGGACTGTTTTTT. Variable domain in full (rest from reference TRBV5-6 and TRBJ1-4): DAGVTQSPTHLIKTRGQQVTLRCSPKSGHDTVSWYQQALGQGPQFIFQYYEEEERQRGNFPDRFSGHQFPNYSSELNVNALLLGDSALYLCASSFGSNGLFFGSGTQLSVL.

This clone was recorded only once. The chain recombines TRBV5-4 with TRBJ2-7, with D perhaps TRBD2 (5 bases). The CDR3 has 14 amino acids. Germline values: CDR1 SGHNT, CDR2 YYREEE (reference sequence). V dropped 2 bases and J dropped 3 bases, with 12 bases sitting between them. CDR3 in amino acids: CASSFASPSYEQYF. DNA of the CDR3: TGTGCCAGCAGCTTCGCTAGCCCGAGCTACGAGCAGTACTTC. Full variable domain (rest looked up from reference TRBV5-4 and TRBJ2-7): ETGVTQSPTHLIKTRGQQVTLRCSSQSGHNTVSWYQQALGQGPQFIFQYYREEENGRGNFPPRFSGLQFPNYSSELNVNALELDDSALYLCASSFASPSYEQYFGPGTRLTVT.

The rearrangement uses TRBV19 and TRBJ2-5; no definite D call. Matching the DNA end better, TRBJ2-7 makes the J call doubtful. The germline V gene has CDR1 LNHDA and CDR2 SQIVND (reference sequence). The CDR3 loop spans 14 amino acids. The CDR3 loop is CASSIPGQSYEQYF. In DNA, the CDR3 is TGTGCCAGTAGTATCCCCGGGCAGTCCTACGAGCAGTACTTC.

The chain joins TRBV21-1 to TRBJ2-5; TRBD1, the table's D call, lacks a check against the DNA. TRBV21-1 constitutes a pseudogene. The CDR3 covers 16 residues. CDR3 protein: CASSKRQNRGLLDQYF. CDR3 DNA: TGTGCCAGCAGCAAAAGACAGAACAGGGGGCTGTTGGACCAGTACTTC.

The gene calls are TRBV27 and TRBJ2-2; no clear D. The CDR3 is made up of 12 amino acids. Germline-derived CDR1 and CDR2 are MNHEY and SMNVEV (reference sequence). Trimming pared 1 base from V and 3 bases from J, leaving 0 bases between. The CDR3 region is CASSLYTGELFF. CDR3 nucleotides: TGTGCCAGCAGTTTATACACCGGGGAGCTGTTTTTT.

The CDR3 sequence is CASSIGPGGGQIFYQPQHF. In DNA form, the CDR3 reads TGTGCCAGTAGTATCGGCCCGGGTGGAGGACAGATTTTTTATCAGCCCCAGCATTTT. V usage is TRBV19 and J usage is TRBJ1-5; D possibly corresponds to TRBD1 (6 bases). Germline CDR1 and CDR2: LNHDA and SQIVND (reference sequence). Between the trimmed V and J ends, which lost 3 bases and 5 bases, there was a span of 26 bases. The CDR3 is 19 amino acids.

This clone showed up just once. For the CDR3, the DNA is TGTGCCAGCAGCCTCCGTCCAAACACTGAAGCTTTCTTT. This encodes CASSLRPNTEAFF. The chain combines TRBV11-3 with TRBJ1-1; D call uncertain. Germline CDR1 is SGHNT and CDR2 is YENEEA. V shed 5 bases and J shed 2 bases, with 9 bases lying between them. The CDR3 contains 13 residues.

This clone appeared a single time. The rearrangement uses TRBV7-2 and TRBJ2-2; TRBD2 aligns across 11 bases. The junction had 11 bases not matched to a gene; V was cut back by 5 bases and J by 3 bases. Germline-derived CDR1 and CDR2 are SGHTA and FQGNSA. The CDR3 length is 18 residues. CDR3 in DNA: TGTGCCAGCAGCCAGAGGGGTAGCGGGAGGGCCTACACCGGGGAGCTGTTTTTT. It specifies CASSQRGSGRAYTGELFF.

This chain uses TRBV5-8 with TRBJ1-4; D is unresolved. The CDR3 consists of 15 residues. Trimming left V 5 bases short and J 3 bases short, with 14 bases between. Germline V gives CDR1 SGHTS, CDR2 YDEGEE. The CDR3 region has the DNA TGTGCCAGCAGTCGTGGGTTGCACTCTAATGAAAAACTGTTTTTT. Its translation: CASSRGLHSNEKLFF.

The V and J genes are TRBV4-2 and TRBJ1-4; D is ambiguous. The CDR3 has 14 residues. CDR1 LGHNA and CDR2 YNFKEQ come from the germline V gene. V was cut by 1 base and J by 5 bases, with 8 bases left in between. Here the CDR3 reads CASSQGHGNEKLFF. CDR3 in DNA: TGTGCCAGCAGCCAAGGACACGGGAATGAAAAACTGTTTTTT.

The chain has TRBV7-6 and TRBJ1-3; weak D call: TRBD1 (5 bases). With 3 bases removed from V and 0 bases from J, the gap between germline ends came to 12 bases. CDR3 length equals 16 residues. CDR1 and CDR2 (germline): SGHVS, FNYEAQ. The CDR3 DNA reads TGTGCCAGCAGCTTGACAGACACGAGCTCTGGAAACACCATATATTTT. Its translation is CASSLTDTSSGNTIYF.